A single sample gave rise to the 25 T cell receptor beta chains below, sequenced in a study of blood T cell repertoires in COVID-19. Clones were sequenced by immunoSEQ multiplex PCR, and TCRdb holds only the in-frame ones, with some missing. The top ten clones hold about 2.1% of a sample with approximately 250,000 clones, approximately 86% of them seen once. Material for sequencing was peripheral blood. These receptors all stem from a man under 40 with active or convalescent COVID-19.

This clone was recorded at least ten times. The chain employs TRBV4-1 and TRBJ1-1, with a weak D call TRBD1 (6 bases). This CDR3 is 15 amino acids long. Germline loops: CDR1 MGHRA, CDR2 YSYEKL. V was trimmed by 6 bases and J by 1 base, leaving 15 bases between them. CDR3 bases: TGCGCCAGCAGTTCGAACTGGGGACAGAACACTGAAGCTTTCTTT. Translation gives CASSSNWGQNTEAFF.

The chain employs TRBV7-8 and TRBJ1-5; D remains ambiguous. The CDR3 runs 14 residues. Germline CDR1 SGHVS, CDR2 FQNEAQ. Trimming took off 1 base at V and 3 bases at J, with 7 bases between the two ends. CDR3: CASSLGPFNQPQHF. The CDR3 DNA sequence: TGTGCCAGCAGCTTAGGTCCGTTCAATCAGCCCCAGCATTTT.

The J gene is TRBJ2-3, the V gene TRBV6-5; possibly TRBD2 for D (5 bases). Germline V gene lookup returns CDR1 MNHEY and CDR2 SVGAGI. V was trimmed by 5 bases and J by 0 bases, leaving 12 bases between them. The length of the CDR3 is 15 residues. The CDR3 spells CASSLADTSTDTQYF. CDR3 coding DNA: TGTGCCAGCAGTCTAGCAGATACTAGCACAGATACGCAGTATTTT.

The V gene is TRBV7-3, the J gene TRBJ1-5; D is possibly TRBD1 (5 bases). V was trimmed by 5 bases and J by 6 bases, leaving 17 bases between them. There are 15 residues in the CDR3. The germline gives CDR1 SGHTA, CDR2 FQGTGA. The CDR3 protein is CASSQFGGEGQPQHF. CDR3 DNA: TGTGCCAGCAGCCAGTTCGGGGGTGAGGGTCAGCCCCAGCATTTT.

This clone occurred a few times. This sequence joins TRBV3-1 (or the pseudogene TRBV3-2) and TRBJ1-6; D possibly corresponds to TRBD1 (6 bases). CDR1 LGHDT and CDR2 YNNKEL come from the germline V gene (reference sequence). The CDR3 loop spans 15 amino acids. Trimming removed 0 bases from V and 7 bases from J, with 10 bases in between. The CDR3 bases are TGTGCCAGCAGCCAAGAGGTGACAGGAAATTCACCCCTCCACTTT. Protein product: CASSQEVTGNSPLHF.

The chain uses TRBV4-1 and TRBJ2-2, with 7 bases aligning to TRBD1. The CDR3 extends over 15 amino acids. Trimming cost V 1 base and J 6 bases; bases outside gene matches: 5. Germline V lookup: CDR1 MGHRA, CDR2 YSYEKL. Written as DNA, the CDR3 is TGCGCCAGCAGCCAAGGACAGGGAAGGTCCGGGGAGCTGTTTTTT. Amino acids: CASSQGQGRSGELFF.

J is TRBJ1-1 and V is TRBV10-2; a weak D match, TRBD1 (6 bases). The length of the CDR3 is 12 residues. CDR1 is WSHSY, CDR2 SAAADI, per germline. Between the trimmed V and J ends, which lost 6 bases and 4 bases, there was a span of 9 bases. The chain's CDR3 is CASSIGGTEAFF. The CDR3 nucleotides are TGCGCCAGCAGCATAGGGGGCACTGAAGCTTTCTTT.

There are a few counts of this clone. J is TRBJ1-5 and V is TRBV30; TRBD1 matches at 8 bases. Germline V CDR1 and CDR2: GTSNPN, SVGIG (reference sequence). J was trimmed by 6 bases and V by 0 bases; bases with no gene match: 13. The CDR3 is 17 amino acids. For the CDR3, the DNA is TGTGCCTGGAGTGTAGGGGGGGCAGGGGGCGCAACTCAGCCCCAGCATTTT. Translating it yields CAWSVGGAGGATQPQHF.

This chain uses TRBV18 with TRBJ2-1, with TRBD2 matching 11 bases. The J segment lost 7 bases and the V segment lost 2 bases, leaving 7 bases of the junction unmatched. CDR3 length equals 16 residues. The germline V gene has CDR1 KGHSH and CDR2 LQKENI. The CDR3 is CASSPSSGGLYNEQFF. The CDR3 nucleotides are TGTGCCAGCTCACCATCTAGCGGGGGGCTTTATAATGAGCAGTTCTTC.

This clone was observed many times. CDR3 amino acids: CASSLGGTSSGANVLTF. CDR3 bases: TGCGCCAGCAGCTTGGGTGGGACATCCTCTGGGGCCAACGTCCTGACTTTC. V and J are TRBV5-1 and TRBJ2-6; possible D gene TRBD1, 6 bases. The CDR3 contains 17 residues. Germline CDR1 SGHRS, CDR2 YFSETQ. The V and J ends lost 0 bases and 0 bases respectively, with 10 bases between them.

This clone is a singleton in its sample. V usage is TRBV19 and J usage is TRBJ1-1; a possible D gene is TRBD1 (6 bases). This CDR3 region has 14 residues. The ends were cut back, 4 bases at V and 2 bases at J, with 11 bases in the middle. The germline CDR1 and CDR2 sequences are LNHDA and SQIVND (reference sequence). This CDR3 reads CASSTGTLNTEAFF. CDR3 nucleotide sequence: TGTGCCAGTAGTACCGGGACACTAAACACTGAAGCTTTCTTT.

The rearrangement joins TRBV19 to TRBJ1-2; 10 nucleotides line up with TRBD1. Germline values: CDR1 LNHDA, CDR2 SQIVND (reference sequence). Losses at the gene ends were 3 bases for V and 3 bases for J; bases not matched to a gene: 1. This CDR3 comprises 14 residues. CDR3 sequence reads: CASSMDRGYYGYTF. CDR3 nucleotides: TGTGCCAGTAGTATGGACAGGGGGTACTATGGCTACACCTTC.

The chain employs TRBV10-1 and TRBJ1-1; D unresolved. The CDR3 is 14 amino acids. Trimming took 4 bases from V and 0 from J, leaving 9 bases between them. Per the germline V gene, CDR1 is WNHNN and CDR2 is SYGVQD (reference sequence). Here the CDR3 DNA reads TGCGCCAGCAGTGCAACAGTCCTGAACACTGAAGCTTTCTTT. Amino acids: CASSATVLNTEAFF.

The gene calls are TRBV7-9 and TRBJ2-7; D is perhaps TRBD1 (5 bases). Trimming took 2 bases from V and 1 from J, leaving 12 bases between them. Germline assignment: CDR1 SEHNR and CDR2 FQNEAQ (reference sequence). This CDR3 has 15 amino acids. For the CDR3, the DNA is TGTGCCAGCAGCTTATTGGGGCCCTCTTCCTACGAGCAGTACTTC. Encoded protein: CASSLLGPSSYEQYF.

V and J are TRBV4-1 and TRBJ1-6; 7 bases match TRBD1. This CDR3 comprises 14 residues. V shed 4 bases, J shed 9 bases, and the junction held 6 bases outside the gene matches. Germline-derived CDR1 and CDR2 are MGHRA and YSYEKL. The CDR3 reads CASSPTGLGSPLHF. In DNA form, the CDR3 reads TGCGCCAGCAGCCCGACAGGGTTGGGTTCACCCCTCCACTTT.

A few counts support this clone. The chain couples TRBV9 to TRBJ2-7; TRBD1 matches 9 bases. Per germline, CDR1 SGDLS and CDR2 YYNGEE. The V and J ends lost 0 bases and 5 bases, in that order; junction bases with no gene match: 6. There are 15 residues in the CDR3. The DNA of the CDR3 is TGTGCCAGCAGCGTAGGGGACAGGGAAATCGACGAGCAGTACTTC. It codes for CASSVGDREIDEQYF.

This clone has a handful of counts. As DNA, the CDR3 is TGCAGCGTTGGTGAGGGGGCCTTGTATGGCTACACCTTC. Translated: CSVGEGALYGYTF. The chain combines TRBV29-1 with TRBJ1-2; 7 nucleotides align to TRBD1. The trim removed 4 bases at V and 5 bases at J, leaving 7 bases unmatched. This CDR3 is 13 amino acids long. Germline V gene sequence: CDR1 SQVTM, CDR2 ANQGSEA.

V and J are TRBV12-3 or TRBV12-4 and TRBJ1-6; no definite D call. Trimming removed 3 bases from V and 10 bases from J, with 4 bases in between. This CDR3 is built from 11 residues. CDR3 loop: CASSFVSPLHF. CDR3 bases: TGTGCCAGCAGTTTCGTCTCACCCCTCCACTTT.

Worth noting for this clone: This CDR3 is also generated by other DNA sequences in the sample. The chain carries TRBV4-1 and TRBJ1-2; unclear D gene. The CDR3 has 11 residues. Trimming shortened V by 1 base and J by 8 bases, and 5 bases separated the two germline ends. Germline values: CDR1 MGHRA, CDR2 YSYEKL. For the CDR3, the DNA is TGCGCCAGCAGCCAAGGCGGGGGCTACACCTTC. It translates to CASSQGGGYTF.

The chain joins TRBV5-1 to TRBJ2-1; 9 nucleotides agree with TRBD2. CDR3 size: 15 residues. CDR1 SGHRS and CDR2 YFSETQ come from the germline V gene. The ends lost 6 bases at V and 10 bases at J; junction bases unmatched: 14. The CDR3 reads CASKNRASGDGEQFF. The CDR3 bases are TGCGCCAGCAAAAACCGGGCTAGCGGGGACGGAGAGCAGTTCTTC.

The rearrangement joins TRBV19 to TRBJ2-5; D is uncertain. The CDR3 contains 13 residues. Germline CDR1 is LNHDA and CDR2 is SQIVND (reference sequence). Trimming took 3 bases from V and 4 from J, leaving 9 bases between them. The CDR3 loop reads CASSMGVGETQYF. CDR3 bases: TGTGCCAGTAGTATGGGCGTAGGAGAGACCCAGTACTTC. Based on the CDR3 plus reference TRBV19 and TRBJ2-5, the full variable domain is DGGITQSPKYLFRKEGQNVTLSCEQNLNHDAMYWYRQDPGQGLRLIYYSQIVNDFQKGDIAEGYSVSREKKESFPLTVTSAQKNPTAFYLCASSMGVGETQYFGPGTRLLVL.

The rearrangement uses TRBV5-1 and TRBJ2-1, with 7 nucleotides matching TRBD1. Per the germline V gene, CDR1 is SGHRS and CDR2 is YFSETQ. The CDR3 is 15 amino acids. V lost 2 bases to trimming and J lost 6 bases; unmatched junction nucleotides: 8. CDR3 region: CASSFKGQNTNEQFF. In DNA form, the CDR3 reads TGCGCCAGCAGCTTTAAGGGACAGAATACCAATGAGCAGTTCTTC.

This chain uses TRBV24-1 with TRBJ2-2, with a possible D match to TRBD1 (6 bases). CDR1 KGHDR and CDR2 SFDVKD come from the germline V gene. Trimming took 3 bases from V and 7 from J, leaving 14 bases between them. The CDR3 covers 15 residues. The CDR3 is CATSDTGQYNGELFF. CDR3 nucleotide sequence: TGTGCCACCAGTGATACCGGACAGTACAACGGGGAGCTGTTTTTT.

The gene calls are TRBV7-7 and TRBJ2-5; perhaps TRBD1 as D (5 bases). The CDR3 is made up of 14 amino acids. Germline V lookup: CDR1 SSHAT, CDR2 FNYEAQ (reference sequence). V shed 5 bases and J shed 4 bases, with 14 bases lying between them. The CDR3 here is CASSPAGLGETQYF. The DNA for the CDR3 is TGTGCCAGCAGCCCAGCAGGGTTGGGAGAGACCCAGTACTTC.

This chain connects TRBV27 to TRBJ2-7; 9 bases align to TRBD2. V gave up 3 bases and J gave up 3 bases; unmatched junction bases: 6. The CDR3 runs 15 residues. Germline V CDR1 and CDR2: MNHEY, SMNVEV (reference sequence). The CDR3 loop reads CASSLIYSGGYEQYF. CDR3 sequence (DNA): TGTGCCAGCAGTTTGATTTATAGCGGGGGCTACGAGCAGTACTTC.